This section outlines one T cell receptor beta chain sequence together with its context. The data were taken from a study of blood T cell repertoires in COVID-19. Whole-study context: Sites in the United States, Italy and Spain provided acute and convalescent COVID-19 samples. PBMCs, B-cell-depleted T cells, or T cells were the source of the cDNA or gDNA that made up the material.

The CDR3 covers 16 residues. CDR1 and CDR2 from the germline V gene are SGHNT and YYREEE (reference sequence). The J segment lost 1 base and the V segment lost 0 bases, leaving 6 bases of the junction unmatched. Assay: immunoSEQ multiplex PCR; the TCRdb copy retains only in-frame clones and omits some. The sample yields around 110,000 clones, roughly nine tenths seen once. The sample comprised peripheral blood. The chain is built from TRBV5-4 and TRBJ1-1; 7 bases are a match to TRBD1. The sequence derives from a human donor with active COVID-19. The donor label of this sample is uncertain. The chain's CDR3 is CASSLVLGTANTEAFF. CDR3 in DNA: TGTGCCAGCAGCTTGGTCCTCGGGACAGCGAACACTGAAGCTTTCTTT.